This T cell receptor (beta chain) was captured by sequencing in a study of siplizumab effects on memory and regulatory T cells. This CDR3 comprises 13 residues. The trim removed 5 bases at V and 6 bases at J, leaving 4 bases unmatched. Germline CDR1 is SGHTA and CDR2 is FQGTGA. Sequencing was performed with immunoSEQ multiplex PCR; in TCRdb, only in-frame clones are kept and a portion is missing. The sample records roughly 97,000 clones, more than 85% being singletons. Study-level findings and limits: Left unconfirmed was the suppressive function of proliferating Tregs from siplizumab cultures.

Remarks on this clone: Antigen specificity is unknown.

The chain employs TRBV7-3 and TRBJ2-1; 7 bases agree with TRBD2. The sequence was obtained from a human donor in good health. The sequenced material came from Tregs sorted from blood. In DNA form, the CDR3 reads TGTGCCAGCAGCCCGGGGACTACCAATGAGCAGTTCTTC. It yields the protein CASSPGTTNEQFF.